This T cell receptor beta chain is from a study of tumor-infiltrating lymphocytes in primary liver carcinoma. Study-wide results and caveats: Tumor tissue displayed a significantly greater top-250-clone fraction than blood (p = 0.039).

Per germline, CDR1 MNHNY and CDR2 SVGAGI (reference sequence). The CDR3 contains 17 residues. The investigators made TCR beta cDNA from about 0.45 ug total RNA, using a constant-region primer. For TCR beta, libraries were produced by three nested multiplex PCR rounds using slightly modified ARM-PCR. Two initial PCR rounds of about 10 cycles each paired TRBV1-TRBV30 forward primers with a C-beta reverse primer. MiXCR was run by TCRdb on the multiplex PCR reads, yielding one entry per CDR3 protein. The sample lists some 30,000 distinct CDR3 sequences; 76% were seen once. About this clonotype: Its antigen is currently unknown.

Unsorted bulk tissue, about 18-32 mg of it, served as the source for co-extraction of RNA and DNA. Patients carried chronic HBV infection without prior treatment. J is TRBJ2-3 and V is TRBV6-6; D call uncertain. The J call is doubtful: the DNA matches TRBJ1-5 better. Sample: liver tumor tissue from sampling region 5. Subset defined: tumor region T5, tumor centre. The receptor's source is a man aged 35 to 55 with primary liver carcinoma and hepatitis B virus infection. This chain's CDR3 is CASSYSGVAGAPDTQHF. DNA of the CDR3: TGTGCCAGCAGTTACTCGGGAGTAGCGGGAGCGCCAGATACGCAGCATTTT.